These 24 T cell receptor beta chains were sequenced from one sample in a study of T cell responses to AZD1222 COVID-19 vaccine (dated by TCRdb to the early 2020s). Library method: the immunoSEQ multiplex PCR assay. The table comes from immuneACCESS by way of TCRdb, which keeps in-frame sequences with V and J called. Part of the clones is missing from these tables; in studies checked, under half for an unresolved V gene and the rest for unknown reasons. Present in this sample are about 170,000 clones, more than 90% of which were seen just once. Of the sample, over 1.5% is held by the ten largest clones. The time point label for this specimen denotes: baseline before first vaccination. The input for sequencing was peripheral blood, taken on day 0 of AZD1222 vaccination. All receptors come from an adult in good health.

This sequence joins TRBV27 and TRBJ1-2, with a tentative D call TRBD1 (6 bases). The ends were cut back, 0 bases at V and 4 bases at J, with 9 bases in the middle. In germline, CDR1 is MNHEY, CDR2 SMNVEV (reference sequence). CDR3 length: 14 residues. CDR3 sequence reads: CASSLSNRAYGYTF. The CDR3 DNA is TGTGCCAGCAGTTTATCGAACAGGGCCTATGGCTACACCTTC.

The V call is TRBV7-2, the J call TRBJ1-1; D not resolved. The V gene lost 3 bases and the J gene lost 8 bases, with 4 bases spanning the gap. CDR3 length equals 10 residues. CDR1 is SGHTA and CDR2 is FQGNSA in the germline V gene. CDR3 coding DNA: TGTGCCAGCAGCTTTCAGGAAGCTTTCTTT. Residues: CASSFQEAFF.

The chain has TRBV5-1 and TRBJ2-7; 15 bases agree with TRBD2. The CDR3 runs to 17 residues. Unmatched junction bases numbered 5, after V lost 4 bases and J lost 0 bases. Germline-derived CDR1 and CDR2 are SGHRS and YFSETQ. For the CDR3, the DNA is TGCGCCAGCAGCCGGGGACTAGCGGGAGGTATCTCCTACGAGCAGTACTTC. It translates to CASSRGLAGGISYEQYF. Based on the CDR3 plus reference TRBV5-1 and TRBJ2-7, the full variable domain is KAGVTQTPRYLIKTRGQQVTLSCSPISGHRSVSWYQQTPGQGLQFLFEYFSETQRNKGNFPGRFSGRQFSNSRSEMNVSTLELGDSALYLCASSRGLAGGISYEQYFGPGTRLTVT.

The genes are TRBV19 and TRBJ1-1; 8 positions agree with TRBD1. The CDR3 is 14 amino acids. Germline V CDR1 and CDR2: LNHDA, SQIVND (reference sequence). The junction had 5 bases not matched to a gene; V was cut back by 7 bases and J by 1 base. The CDR3 spells CASKDRERNTEAFF. The CDR3 coding sequence is TGTGCCAGTAAGGACAGGGAGAGGAACACTGAAGCTTTCTTT.

This sequence joins TRBV4-2 and TRBJ1-2; perhaps TRBD1 as D (5 bases). The CDR3 runs 15 residues. V was clipped by 3 bases and J by 0 bases, with 11 bases between them. Germline-derived CDR1 and CDR2 are LGHNA and YNFKEQ. CDR3 in amino acids: CASSHGAGSNYGYTF. The CDR3 coding sequence is TGTGCCAGCAGCCACGGCGCAGGGTCTAACTATGGCTACACCTTC.

The chain is built from TRBV5-4 and TRBJ2-7; TRBD1 is a possible D gene (5 bases). The germline V gene has CDR1 SGHNT and CDR2 YYREEE (reference sequence). Between the trimmed V and J ends, which lost 2 bases and 4 bases, there was a span of 10 bases. The CDR3 length is 13 residues. The CDR3: CASSLPGLYEQYF. The CDR3 nucleotides read TGTGCCAGCAGCTTACCAGGGTTATACGAGCAGTACTTC.

The CDR3 sequence is CASSPAGQGVRDTGELFF. CDR3 DNA sequence: TGCGCCAGCAGCCCAGCAGGACAGGGGGTAAGGGACACCGGGGAGCTGTTTTTT. The rearrangement uses TRBV5-1 and TRBJ2-2; 10 nucleotides line up with TRBD1. V lost 4 bases to trimming and J lost 3 bases; unmatched junction nucleotides: 12. The CDR3 is 18 residues long. The germline V gene has CDR1 SGHRS and CDR2 YFSETQ.

V and J are TRBV7-9 and TRBJ2-7; TRBD1 aligns across 7 bases. This CDR3 is 14 amino acids long. With 1 base clipped from V and 3 bases from J, the junction kept 3 bases outside the gene matches. CDR1 SEHNR and CDR2 FQNEAQ come from the germline V gene (reference sequence). In nucleotides, the CDR3 is TGTGCCAGCAGCTTAGGGTACAGGGGCTACGAGCAGTACTTC. Translation: CASSLGYRGYEQYF.

The rearrangement joins TRBV4-1 to TRBJ2-5; TRBD2 matches at 9 bases. The CDR3 totals 17 residues. V was pared by 4 bases and J by 2 bases, with 11 bases of the junction left unmatched. In germline, CDR1 is MGHRA, CDR2 YSYEKL. The CDR3 nucleotides read TGCGCCAGCAGCCGCCGAACTAGCGGGTCTTATCAAGAGACCCAGTACTTC. Translated, it gives CASSRRTSGSYQETQYF.

The gene calls are TRBV6-1 and TRBJ2-3; 7 bases are shared with TRBD2. This CDR3 spans 15 amino acids. Germline trimming cut 0 bases from V and 0 bases from J; bases unmatched to any gene: 0. CDR1 MNHNS and CDR2 SASEGT come from the germline V gene. The CDR3 DNA reads TGTGCCAGCAGTGAAGCTAGCGGGAGCACAGATACGCAGTATTTT. It specifies CASSEASGSTDTQYF.

The chain has TRBV30 and TRBJ1-1, with 8 bases that match TRBD1. V dropped 7 bases and J dropped 5; count of bases not matched to a gene: 15. The CDR3 length is 15 residues. The V gene's germline CDR1 is GTSNPN and CDR2 SVGIG (reference sequence). CDR3 coding DNA: TGTGCCTCGACACAGGGGGACACCGCGTGGACTGAAGCTTTCTTT. It codes for CASTQGDTAWTEAFF. Full variable domain (missing parts from reference TRBV30 and TRBJ1-1): SQTIHQWPATLVQPVGSPLSLECTVEGTSNPNLYWYRQAAGRGLQLLFYSVGIGQISSEVPQNLSASRPQDRQFILSSKKLLLSDSGFYLCASTQGDTAWTEAFFGQGTRLTVV.

The CDR3 bases are TGTGCCAGCACCTCCAGCAGCAAGACCTACGAGCAGTACTTC. Protein sequence: CASTSSSKTYEQYF. This rearrangement joins TRBV7-9 to TRBJ2-7; no clear D gene. Germline values: CDR1 SEHNR, CDR2 FQNEAQ (reference sequence). CDR3 length: 14 amino acids. Trimming took 7 bases from V and 2 from J, leaving 15 bases between them.

The rearrangement joins TRBV5-1 to TRBJ1-5, with TRBD1 as a possible D gene (5 bases). The CDR3 is made up of 14 amino acids. Per the germline V gene, CDR1 is SGHRS and CDR2 is YFSETQ. Trimming took 2 bases from V and 0 from J, leaving 6 bases between them. CDR3: CASSLGVSNQPQHF. The CDR3 bases are TGCGCCAGCAGCTTAGGGGTTAGCAATCAGCCCCAGCATTTT.

J is TRBJ1-2 and V is TRBV12-3 or TRBV12-4, with 7 nucleotides matching TRBD1. With V trimmed by 2 bases and J by 8 bases, 5 bases remained unmatched. The CDR3 contains 13 residues. The CDR3 here is CASSLRGLGGYTF. CDR3 sequence (DNA): TGTGCCAGCAGTTTAAGGGGGCTGGGGGGCTACACCTTC.

This chain links TRBV5-6 with TRBJ1-2; tentatively, D is TRBD1 (5 bases). Germline lookup yields CDR1 SGHDT and CDR2 YYEEEE. This CDR3 is 15 amino acids long. The V end was cut by 1 base, the J end by 3 bases, with 13 bases between. The CDR3 DNA sequence: TGTGCCAGCAGCTTGTCGGGGACCATCTACTATGGCTACACCTTC. Protein sequence: CASSLSGTIYYGYTF.

This chain connects TRBV21-1 to TRBJ1-5; whether TRBD1, the table's D call, matches the DNA was not checked. TRBV21-1 is recorded as a pseudogene. CDR3 size: 18 residues. CDR3 residues: CASSKPPSRGLNNQPQHF. The CDR3 coding sequence is TGTGCCAGCAGCAAACCCCCTTCGAGGGGGCTTAACAATCAGCCCCAGCATTTT.

V and J are TRBV3-1 (or the pseudogene TRBV3-2) and TRBJ1-2; 9 bases are shared with TRBD1. CDR3 length equals 13 residues. J was trimmed by 1 base and V by 6 bases; bases with no gene match: 0. Germline CDR1 reads LGHDT; CDR2 reads YNNKEL (reference sequence). Here the CDR3 DNA reads TGTGCCAGCAGGGGACAGGGTAACTATGGCTACACCTTC. Amino acid sequence: CASRGQGNYGYTF.

The chain has TRBV11-2 and TRBJ2-5, with a weak D call TRBD2 (6 bases). V was clipped by 5 bases and J by 4 bases, with 20 bases between them. The CDR3 totals 16 residues. Per the germline V gene, CDR1 is SGHAT and CDR2 is FQNNGV. CDR3 amino acids: CASSPTPSAIGETQYF. Here the CDR3 DNA reads TGTGCCAGCAGCCCAACCCCTAGCGCAATAGGAGAGACCCAGTACTTC.

This chain joins TRBV27 and TRBJ2-6; 10 bases line up with TRBD2. This CDR3 contains 19 residues. The J segment lost 1 base and the V segment lost 7 bases, leaving 13 bases of the junction unmatched. The germline gives CDR1 MNHEY, CDR2 SMNVEV (reference sequence). CDR3 residues: CASTPSELAGISGANVLTF. CDR3 sequence (DNA): TGTGCCAGCACCCCCTCGGAACTAGCGGGAATATCTGGGGCCAACGTCCTGACTTTC.

The V gene is TRBV10-3, the J gene TRBJ1-6; 7 bases align to TRBD1. Germline assignment: CDR1 ENHRY and CDR2 SYGVKD. The CDR3 is 17 amino acids. The trim removed 2 bases at V and 9 bases at J, leaving 13 bases unmatched. The CDR3 DNA is TGTGCCATCAGTGAGACTGGCAGGGGGATAGTTTCTTCACCCCTCCACTTT. This gives the protein CAISETGRGIVSSPLHF.

The chain employs TRBV30 and TRBJ2-7; D might be TRBD1 (6 bases). Germline V gene lookup returns CDR1 GTSNPN and CDR2 SVGIG (reference sequence). The germline V and J ends were trimmed by 5 bases and 6 bases, with 14 bases remaining between them. The CDR3 length is 12 residues. The CDR3 protein is CAWAQGIGEQYF. Here the CDR3 DNA reads TGTGCCTGGGCTCAGGGGATCGGCGAGCAGTACTTC.

The chain is built from TRBV19 and TRBJ1-2, with 8 bases identical to TRBD1. The trim removed 2 bases at V and 1 base at J, leaving 6 bases unmatched. The CDR3 spans 16 residues. Germline CDR1 LNHDA, CDR2 SQIVND (reference sequence). The DNA of the CDR3 is TGTGCCAGTAGTATAAACGCAGGGGGCGATAACTATGGCTACACCTTC. This sequence encodes CASSINAGGDNYGYTF.

The chain joins TRBV5-1 to TRBJ2-1, with 8 bases that match TRBD2. Germline trimming cut 4 bases from V and 6 bases from J; bases unmatched to any gene: 12. The V gene's germline CDR1 is SGHRS and CDR2 YFSETQ. The CDR3 runs to 16 residues. The CDR3 nucleotides are TGCGCCAGCAGCCCTGGCATAGCGGGATGGACCAATGAGCAGTTCTTC. It is translated as CASSPGIAGWTNEQFF.

This clone showed up just once. In DNA form, the CDR3 reads TGTGCCAGCAAAGTGGGGTCCTACGAGCAGTACTTC. This sequence encodes CASKVGSYEQYF. The chain uses TRBV6-5 and TRBJ2-7; no firm D call. Germline-derived CDR1 and CDR2 are MNHEY and SVGAGI. CDR3 length: 12 amino acids. Deletions cut 7 bases from V and 1 base from J, with 8 bases between.